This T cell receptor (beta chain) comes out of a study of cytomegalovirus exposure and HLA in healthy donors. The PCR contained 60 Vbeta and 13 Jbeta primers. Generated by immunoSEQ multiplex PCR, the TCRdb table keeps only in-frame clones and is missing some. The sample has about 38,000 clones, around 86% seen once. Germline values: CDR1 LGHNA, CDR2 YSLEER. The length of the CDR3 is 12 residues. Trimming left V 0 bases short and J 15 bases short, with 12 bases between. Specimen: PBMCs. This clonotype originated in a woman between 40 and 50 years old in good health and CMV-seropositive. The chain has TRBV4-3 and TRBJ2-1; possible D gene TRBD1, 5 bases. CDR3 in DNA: TGCGCCAGCAGCCAAGATCTTGGGGCGAGGTTCTTC. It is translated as CASSQDLGARFF.